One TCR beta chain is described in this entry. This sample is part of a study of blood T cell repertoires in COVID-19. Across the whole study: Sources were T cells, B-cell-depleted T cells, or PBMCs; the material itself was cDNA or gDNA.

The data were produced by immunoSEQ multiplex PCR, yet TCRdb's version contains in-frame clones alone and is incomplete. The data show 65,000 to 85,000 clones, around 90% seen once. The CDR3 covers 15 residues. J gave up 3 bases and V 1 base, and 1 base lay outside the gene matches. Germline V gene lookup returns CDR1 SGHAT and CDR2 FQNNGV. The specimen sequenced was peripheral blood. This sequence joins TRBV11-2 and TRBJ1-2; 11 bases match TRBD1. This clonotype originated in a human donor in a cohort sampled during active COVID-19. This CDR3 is CASSLGTGGDYGYTF. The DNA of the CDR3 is TGTGCCAGCAGCTTAGGGACAGGGGGCGACTATGGCTACACCTTC.